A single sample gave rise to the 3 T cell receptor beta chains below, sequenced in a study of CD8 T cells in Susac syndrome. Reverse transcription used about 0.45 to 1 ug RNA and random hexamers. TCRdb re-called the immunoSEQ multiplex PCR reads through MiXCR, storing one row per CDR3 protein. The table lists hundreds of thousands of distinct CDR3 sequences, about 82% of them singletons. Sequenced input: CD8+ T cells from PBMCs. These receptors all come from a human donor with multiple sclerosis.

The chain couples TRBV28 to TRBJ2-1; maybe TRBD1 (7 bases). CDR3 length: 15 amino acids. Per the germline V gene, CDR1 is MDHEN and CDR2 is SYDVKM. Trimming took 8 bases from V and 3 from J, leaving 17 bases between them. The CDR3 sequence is CASATGRGFYNEQFF. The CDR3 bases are TGTGCCAGCGCGACAGGGCGGGGATTCTACAATGAGCAGTTCTTC.

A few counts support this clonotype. CDR3 loop: CASSFTGLDEQYF. Written as DNA, the CDR3 is TGTGCCAGCAGTTTTACTGGGTTGGACGAGCAGTACTTC. The V call is TRBV27, the J call TRBJ2-7; no clear D. The V gene's germline CDR1 is MNHEY and CDR2 SMNVEV (reference sequence). CDR3 length equals 13 residues. V was shortened by 3 bases and J by 5 bases, with 11 bases between the two germline ends.

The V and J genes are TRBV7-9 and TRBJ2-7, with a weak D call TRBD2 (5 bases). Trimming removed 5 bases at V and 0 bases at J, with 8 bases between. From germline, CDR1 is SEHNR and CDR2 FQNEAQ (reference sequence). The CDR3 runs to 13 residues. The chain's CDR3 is CASSRGFSYEQYF. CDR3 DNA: TGTGCCAGCAGCCGAGGGTTCTCCTACGAGCAGTACTTC.